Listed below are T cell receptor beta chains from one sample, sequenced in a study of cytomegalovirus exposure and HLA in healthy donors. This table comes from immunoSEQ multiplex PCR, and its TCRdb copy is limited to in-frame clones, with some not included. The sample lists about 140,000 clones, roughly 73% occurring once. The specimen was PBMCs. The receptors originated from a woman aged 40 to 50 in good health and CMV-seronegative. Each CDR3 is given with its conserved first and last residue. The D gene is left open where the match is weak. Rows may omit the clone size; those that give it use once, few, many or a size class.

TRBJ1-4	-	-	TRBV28	CASSLLTGFNEKLFF	TGTGCCAGCAGTTTATTAACGGGGTTTAATGAAAAACTGTTTTTT
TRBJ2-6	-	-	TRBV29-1	CSVSRWRNGDPGANVLTF	TGCAGCGTTTCGAGGTGGAGAAACGGGGATCCTGGGGCCAACGTCCTGACTTTC
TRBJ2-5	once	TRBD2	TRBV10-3	CAIRGGPQETQYF	TGTGCCATCAGGGGAGGGCCCCAAGAGACCCAGTACTTC
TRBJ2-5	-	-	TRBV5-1	CASSPLAGAGQETQYF	TGCGCCAGCAGCCCTCTGGCGGGGGCCGGGCAAGAGACCCAGTACTTC
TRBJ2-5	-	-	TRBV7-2	CASSLASEETQYF	TGTGCCAGCAGCTTAGCGTCGGAAGAGACCCAGTACTTC
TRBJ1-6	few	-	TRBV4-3	CASSQDLLDSYSPLHF	TGCGCCAGCAGCCAAGATCTATTAGACAGCTATTCACCCCTCCACTTT
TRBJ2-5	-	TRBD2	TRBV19	CASSIDSGYQETQYF	TGTGCCAGTAGTATAGATAGCGGGTACCAAGAGACCCAGTACTTC
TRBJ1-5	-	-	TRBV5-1	CASSLGLGDQPQHF	TGCGCCAGCAGCTTGGGTCTAGGGGATCAGCCCCAGCATTTT
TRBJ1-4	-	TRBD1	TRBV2	CASSVQGTNEKLFF	TGTGCCAGCAGCGTACAGGGGACTAATGAAAAACTGTTTTTT
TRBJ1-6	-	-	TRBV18	CASSPVPGSPLHF	TGTGCCAGCTCACCGGTCCCGGGTTCACCCCTCCACTTT
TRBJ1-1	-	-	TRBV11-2	CASSLGERRSAYTEAFF	TGTGCCAGCAGCTTAGGGGAGCGTCGTTCCGCCTACACTGAAGCTTTCTTT
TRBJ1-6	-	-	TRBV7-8	CASSLRGRASSPLHF	TGTGCCAGCAGCTTAAGGGGCAGGGCTAGTTCACCCCTCCACTTT
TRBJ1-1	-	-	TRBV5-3	CARSLRKKEMGGGTEAFF	TGTGCCAGAAGCTTGAGGAAGAAGGAAATGGGGGGAGGTACTGAAGCTTTCTTT
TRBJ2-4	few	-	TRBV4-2	CASSQALVSINIQYF	TGTGCCAGCAGCCAAGCCTTAGTTTCAATTAACATTCAGTACTTC
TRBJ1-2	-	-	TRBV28	CASSLGQGNYGYTF	TGTGCCAGCAGTTTAGGGCAGGGTAACTATGGCTACACCTTC
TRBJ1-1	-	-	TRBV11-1	CASIPDGRSGEAFF	TGTGCCAGCATCCCGGACGGACGAAGCGGTGAAGCTTTCTTT
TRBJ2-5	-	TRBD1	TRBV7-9	CASSIGDRGGETQYF	TGTGCCAGCAGCATAGGGGACAGGGGGGGAGAGACCCAGTACTTC
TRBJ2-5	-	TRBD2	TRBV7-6	CASSLSFSGRAETQYF	TGTGCCAGCAGCCTAAGCTTCAGCGGGAGGGCAGAGACCCAGTACTTC
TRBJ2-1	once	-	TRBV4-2	CASSPTLQGTYNEQFF	TGTGCCAGCAGCCCCACTTTACAGGGTACCTACAATGAGCAGTTCTTC
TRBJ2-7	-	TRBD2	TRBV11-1	CASSFSGLYEQYF	TGTGCCAGCAGCTTTAGCGGGTTGTACGAGCAGTACTTC
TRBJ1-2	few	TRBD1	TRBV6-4	CATREGTGGYGYTF	TGTGCCACCAGAGAAGGGACAGGGGGCTATGGCTACACCTTC
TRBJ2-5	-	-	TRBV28	CASSPQGWETQYF	TGTGCCAGCAGTCCGCAGGGGTGGGAGACCCAGTACTTC
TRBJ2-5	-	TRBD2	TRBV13	CASSIRASGGQTQYF	TGTGCCAGCAGCATCCGGGCTAGCGGGGGGCAGACCCAGTACTTC
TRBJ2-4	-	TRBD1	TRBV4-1	CASSQDMRTGENIQYF	TGCGCCAGCAGCCAAGATATGCGGACAGGAGAAAACATTCAGTACTTC
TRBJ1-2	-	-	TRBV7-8	CASSLNRQASGYTF	TGTGCCAGCAGTTTAAACCGACAGGCTAGTGGCTACACCTTC
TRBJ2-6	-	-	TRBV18	CASSPQESSGANVLTF	TGTGCCAGCTCACCTCAGGAATCGTCTGGGGCCAACGTCCTGACTTTC